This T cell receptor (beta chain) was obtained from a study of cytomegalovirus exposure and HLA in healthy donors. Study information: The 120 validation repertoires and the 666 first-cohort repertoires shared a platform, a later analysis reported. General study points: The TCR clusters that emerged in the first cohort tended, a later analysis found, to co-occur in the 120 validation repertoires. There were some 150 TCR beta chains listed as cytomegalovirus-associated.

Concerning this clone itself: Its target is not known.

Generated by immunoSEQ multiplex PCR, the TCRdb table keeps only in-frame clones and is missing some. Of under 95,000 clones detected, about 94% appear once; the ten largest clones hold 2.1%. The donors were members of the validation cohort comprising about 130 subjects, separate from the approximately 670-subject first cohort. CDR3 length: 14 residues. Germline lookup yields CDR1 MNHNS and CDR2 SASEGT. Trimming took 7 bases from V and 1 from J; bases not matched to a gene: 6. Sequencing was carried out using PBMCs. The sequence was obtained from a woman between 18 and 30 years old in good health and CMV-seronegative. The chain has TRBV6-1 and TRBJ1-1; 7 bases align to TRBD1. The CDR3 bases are TGTGCCAGCACCACAGGGGCGCAGAACACTGAAGCTTTCTTT. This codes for CASTTGAQNTEAFF.